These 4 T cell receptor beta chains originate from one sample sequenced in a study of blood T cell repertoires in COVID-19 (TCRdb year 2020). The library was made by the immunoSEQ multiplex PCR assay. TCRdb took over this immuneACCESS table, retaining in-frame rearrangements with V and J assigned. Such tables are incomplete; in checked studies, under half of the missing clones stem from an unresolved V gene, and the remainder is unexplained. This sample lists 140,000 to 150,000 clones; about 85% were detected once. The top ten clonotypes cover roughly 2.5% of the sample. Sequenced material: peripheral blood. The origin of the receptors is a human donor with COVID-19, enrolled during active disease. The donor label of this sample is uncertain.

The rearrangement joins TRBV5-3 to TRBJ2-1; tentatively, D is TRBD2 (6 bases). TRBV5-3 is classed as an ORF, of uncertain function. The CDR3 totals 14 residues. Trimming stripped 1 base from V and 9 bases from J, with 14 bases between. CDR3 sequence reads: CARSLRARGFEQFF. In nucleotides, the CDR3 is TGTGCCAGAAGCTTGAGGGCCCGGGGGTTTGAGCAGTTCTTC.

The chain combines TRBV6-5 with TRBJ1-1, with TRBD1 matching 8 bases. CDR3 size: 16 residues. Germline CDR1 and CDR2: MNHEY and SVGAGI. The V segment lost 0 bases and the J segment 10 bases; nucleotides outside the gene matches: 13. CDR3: CASSYSGSFRGRGAFF. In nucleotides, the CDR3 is TGTGCCAGCAGTTACTCAGGGAGTTTCAGGGGGCGAGGAGCTTTCTTT.

The CDR3 sequence is CASSTGTSTDTQYF. CDR3 DNA: TGCGCCAGCAGCACCGGGACTAGCACAGATACGCAGTATTTT. The chain recombines TRBV5-1 with TRBJ2-3; D perhaps matches TRBD2 (6 bases). The CDR3 length is 14 residues. Trimming took 4 bases from V and 0 from J, leaving 9 bases between them. Germline V gene data show CDR1 as SGHRS and CDR2 as YFSETQ. The entire variable domain, with the rest obtained from reference TRBV5-1 and TRBJ2-3, is as follows: KAGVTQTPRYLIKTRGQQVTLSCSPISGHRSVSWYQQTPGQGLQFLFEYFSETQRNKGNFPGRFSGRQFSNSRSEMNVSTLELGDSALYLCASSTGTSTDTQYFGPGTRLTVL.

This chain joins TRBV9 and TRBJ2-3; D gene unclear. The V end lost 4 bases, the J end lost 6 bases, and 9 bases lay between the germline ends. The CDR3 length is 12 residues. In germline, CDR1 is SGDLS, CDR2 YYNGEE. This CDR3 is CASSLNEDTQYF. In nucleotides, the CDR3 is TGTGCCAGCAGCCTTAACGAGGATACGCAGTATTTT.